The TCR beta chain under discussion was sequenced for a study of shared clonotypes between healthy human individuals. Background on the study: Donor composition was a couple of women and a few men, aged 18 to 49. Whole-study results and caveats: Clonotype sharing among donors, it was expected, would be affected by sequencing depth.

Libraries were prepared by immunoSEQ multiplex PCR; TCRdb keeps only in-frame clonotypes and omits some of them. Of a few hundred thousand clones listed, less than 98% are singletons. Comments on this clone: Its matching antigen is unknown.

The donor population consisted of healthy HIV-negative adults with no recent acute infections or vaccinations. The investigators split CD4+ cells into a CD45RA+ naive subset and a CD45RA-negative memory subset. This CDR3 is built from 13 residues. Trimming shortened V by 0 bases and J by 11 bases, and 11 bases separated the two germline ends. The germline V gene has CDR1 SGHDN and CDR2 FVKESK. The source of this sequence is a woman under 40 in good health. Input material: naive CD4+ T cells sorted from blood. Subset meaning: CD45RA+ positively selected. The chain joins TRBV14 to TRBJ2-1; possible D gene TRBD2, 5 bases. The CDR3 loop reads CASSQDHGGKQFF. The CDR3 bases are TGTGCCAGCAGCCAAGATCACGGAGGAAAGCAGTTCTTC. The variable domain in full, with the rest retrieved from reference TRBV14 and TRBJ2-1, is EAGVTQFPSHSVIEKGQTVTLRCDPISGHDNLYWYRRVMGKEIKFLLHFVKESKQDESGMPNNRFLAERTGGTYSTLKVQPAELEDSGVYFCASSQDHGGKQFFGPGTRLTVL.